This T cell receptor beta chain stems from a study of blood T cells in healthy people across ages. Regarding the study as a whole: Comparison with aged donors showed that long-lived donors had more naive CD4+ cells and higher diversity. Researchers report that TCR beta diversity correlated strongly with naive T cell percentage.

Each individual donor underwent a draw of ten milliliters of peripheral blood. Isolated PBMCs totaled at least 7 million in each sample. Trimming cost V 2 bases and J 3 bases, with 8 bases left between them. The CDR3 covers 14 residues. Germline V gives CDR1 MDHEN, CDR2 SYDVKM. A second PCR of roughly 7 to 11 cycles used a sample-barcoded 5' primer and a J-beta primer mix. TCRdb reanalysed the 5' RACE reads using MiXCR and keeps one entry per CDR3 protein. This sample carries more than 500,000 distinct CDR3 sequences, roughly 29% of them seen once, and the ten largest clones take under 20%. With respect to this clonotype: What it recognizes is unknown.

The sequencing sample was made of blood. The chain has TRBV28 and TRBJ2-1; D remains ambiguous. The source is a woman aged 70-85 years in good health. CDR3 nucleotides: TGTGCCAGCAGTTTACGATTTGACTACAATGAGCAGTTCTTC. Protein sequence: CASSLRFDYNEQFF.